The source of this TCR beta chain is a study of blood T cell repertoires in COVID-19. Assignments of participants to cohorts depended upon their own reported clinical history. Individuals in the exposed group had encountered a COVID-19 case within 2 weeks preceding study entry. The germline V gene encodes CDR1 SGHRS and CDR2 YFSETQ. V lost 6 bases and J lost 1, with 16 bases in between. The length of the CDR3 is 15 residues. Repertoires were generated with immunoSEQ multiplex PCR, while TCRdb's copy carries only in-frame clones and drops some. The sample comprises 150,000 to 200,000 clones, 80% to 85% of which are singletons, and under 4% rests with the top ten.

The sample consisted of PBMCs or T cells enriched from blood (not recorded which). The chain has TRBV5-1 and TRBJ2-5; possibly TRBD2 for D (6 bases). This clonotype originated in a young woman who had been exposed to COVID-19. The CDR3 protein is CASNSGLRFQETQYF. The DNA for the CDR3 is TGCGCCAGCAACTCGGGACTCAGATTCCAAGAGACCCAGTACTTC.